The entry below gives a single T cell receptor (beta chain) sequence along with its context. These data come from a study of blood T cell repertoires in COVID-19. Looking at the study overall: The analysed material was cDNA or gDNA that came from T cells, B-cell-depleted T cells, or PBMCs.

TCRdb's copy holds only in-frame clones and misses some; the assay was immunoSEQ multiplex PCR. The sample yields 34,000 or so clones, roughly 80% seen once. With 0 bases clipped from V and 5 bases from J, the junction kept 3 bases outside the gene matches. Germline loops: CDR1 SGHRS, CDR2 YFSETQ. The CDR3 contains 15 residues. The chain is built from TRBV5-1 and TRBJ1-1; 11 bases agree with TRBD1. Input material: peripheral blood. The clonotype originates from a man at least 80 years old with acute or convalescent COVID-19. This chain's CDR3 is CASSLVGTGGTEAFF. For the CDR3, the DNA is TGCGCCAGCAGCTTGGTGGGGACAGGGGGTACTGAAGCTTTCTTT.